Below, 28 T cell receptor beta chains from the same sample are listed, as sequenced in a study of shared clonotypes between healthy human individuals (dated by TCRdb to 2020 to 2021). The library was produced with the immunoSEQ multiplex PCR assay. Held by TCRdb, this immuneACCESS table contains in-frame sequences only and omits some clones. Under half of the omission traces to an unresolved V gene where checked; the cause of the rest is unknown. This sample has about 1.5 million clones in its table, and approximately 96% of those were observed once. The ten largest clones take up 1% to 1.5% of the sample. Material: naive CD4+ T cells sorted from blood. The label giving this sample's cell subset or site can be read as: CD45RA+ positively selected. Receptors originate from a young man in good health.

The chain has TRBV13 and TRBJ2-1; 7 bases are a match to TRBD1. J lost 5 bases, V lost 1 base, and 5 bases had no gene match. This CDR3 is built from 15 residues. Germline values: CDR1 PRHDT, CDR2 FYEKMQ (reference sequence). CDR3 nucleotide sequence: TGTGCCAGCAGCTTAGTGACAGGGCAGGACAATGAGCAGTTCTTC. Protein sequence: CASSLVTGQDNEQFF.

V usage is TRBV5-1 and J usage is TRBJ2-2, with D possibly called TRBD1 or TRBD2 (5 bases each). The CDR3 is 16 residues long. Trimming took off 1 base at V and 0 bases at J, with 10 bases between the two ends. CDR1 SGHRS and CDR2 YFSETQ come from the germline V gene. CDR3 sequence reads: CASSLWGPPNTGELFF. The CDR3 nucleotides read TGCGCCAGCAGCTTGTGGGGACCCCCGAACACCGGGGAGCTGTTTTTT.

V gene TRBV27 combines with J gene TRBJ2-7; 10 nucleotides match TRBD2. The CDR3 extends over 15 amino acids. V shed 2 bases, J shed 7 bases, and the junction held 8 bases outside the gene matches. The germline V gene has CDR1 MNHEY and CDR2 SMNVEV (reference sequence). Written as DNA, the CDR3 is TGTGCCAGCAGTTTAGGTCTAGCGGGAGTTGGGGAGCAGTACTTC. This gives the protein CASSLGLAGVGEQYF.

This clone has a single count. V usage is TRBV5-4 and J usage is TRBJ2-2; no firm D call. Germline assignment: CDR1 SGHNT and CDR2 YYREEE (reference sequence). Trimming took 1 base from V and 0 from J, leaving 7 bases between them. The CDR3 is 15 residues long. The CDR3 region has the DNA TGTGCCAGCAGCTTGAAGGCGGCGAACACCGGGGAGCTGTTTTTT. Its translation is CASSLKAANTGELFF.

The rearrangement links TRBV11-2 to TRBJ2-1, with TRBD2 identical over 10 bases. CDR3 size: 13 residues. CDR1 SGHAT and CDR2 FQNNGV come from the germline V gene. The trim removed 5 bases at V and 15 bases at J, leaving 10 bases unmatched. The CDR3 here is CASSTALAGMLFF. The CDR3 DNA reads as TGTGCCAGCAGCACCGCACTAGCGGGAATGCTGTTCTTC.

The V call is TRBV14, the J call TRBJ2-1; 8 bases are a match to TRBD2. Germline CDR1 SGHDN, CDR2 FVKESK. The V gene end was trimmed by 4 bases and the J gene end by 3 bases; junction bases not matched to a gene: 11. This CDR3 comprises 17 residues. The chain's CDR3 is CASSPHEGLAGYNEQFF. For the CDR3, the DNA is TGTGCCAGCAGCCCCCACGAGGGCCTAGCGGGCTACAATGAGCAGTTCTTC.

A single count supports this clone. Here the CDR3 reads CATPLDPRPYEQYF. For the CDR3, the DNA is TGCGCCACCCCACTGGACCCGCGGCCCTACGAGCAGTACTTC. This sequence joins TRBV23-1 and TRBJ2-7; no definite D call. TRBV23-1 falls under the ORF class, with uncertain function. This CDR3 has 14 residues. Trimming removed 10 bases at V and 2 bases at J, with 18 bases between.

The sample holds one count of this clone. The chain employs TRBV7-9 and TRBJ1-4; D is uncertain. V gave up 2 bases and J gave up 0 bases, with 7 bases separating them. There are 15 residues in the CDR3. Germline loops: CDR1 SEHNR, CDR2 FQNEAQ (reference sequence). This CDR3 reads CASSLPGATNEKLFF. The CDR3 DNA reads TGTGCCAGCAGCTTACCAGGTGCAACTAATGAAAAACTGTTTTTT.

The chain joins TRBV30 to TRBJ1-3; no reliable D call. V was clipped by 2 bases and J by 2 bases, with 10 bases between them. The CDR3 is 14 residues long. The germline V gene has CDR1 GTSNPN and CDR2 SVGIG (reference sequence). The CDR3 DNA sequence: TGTGCCTGGAGTCCCCTGACGGCTGGAAACACCATATATTTT. This sequence encodes CAWSPLTAGNTIYF.

As for this clone: Other nucleotide sequences in the sample specify the same CDR3. J is TRBJ2-7 and V is TRBV19, with D unclear. The CDR3 extends over 11 amino acids. V lost 6 bases to trimming and J lost 2 bases, with 5 bases between them. Germline V lookup: CDR1 LNHDA, CDR2 SQIVND (reference sequence). CDR3 region: CASRRAYEQYF. DNA for the CDR3: TGTGCCAGTAGAAGGGCCTACGAGCAGTACTTC.

The chain uses TRBV18 and TRBJ2-1; D call uncertain. Per the germline V gene, CDR1 is KGHSH and CDR2 is LQKENI. The CDR3 runs to 16 residues. V was clipped by 3 bases and J by 6 bases, with 18 bases between them. CDR3 sequence: CASSPRALVGGNEQFF. The CDR3 nucleotides read TGTGCCAGCTCACCCCGAGCTCTAGTAGGTGGCAATGAGCAGTTCTTC.

The J gene is TRBJ1-5, the V gene TRBV21-1. TRBV21-1 is designated a pseudogene. The CDR3 sequence is 19 residues long. The CDR3 DNA reads as TGTGCCAGCAGCAAATCCTGTTTGACCCGGAGGGCAGCCAATCAGCCCCAGCATTTT. Translation: CASSKSCLTRRAANQPQHF.

The chain joins TRBV27 to TRBJ2-2, with 9 bases aligning to TRBD1. Germline assignment: CDR1 MNHEY and CDR2 SMNVEV (reference sequence). There are 15 residues in the CDR3. V shed 6 bases, J shed 6 bases, and the junction held 8 bases outside the gene matches. CDR3 residues: CASRPGQGFPGELFF. The CDR3 nucleotides are TGTGCCAGCAGGCCGGGACAGGGTTTTCCCGGGGAGCTGTTTTTT.

This chain uses TRBV9 with TRBJ2-1; 9 positions agree with TRBD2. The germline V gene has CDR1 SGDLS and CDR2 YYNGEE. Germline trimming cut 6 bases from V and 10 bases from J; bases unmatched to any gene: 8. The CDR3 has 13 residues. CDR3 nucleotide sequence: TGTGCCAGCAAGGGTAGCGGGAGCGTGGAGCAGTTCTTC. Protein product: CASKGSGSVEQFF.

The sample holds one count of this clone. V gene TRBV18 combines with J gene TRBJ2-7; D gene unclear. Trimming stripped 1 base from V and 0 bases from J, with 13 bases between. The CDR3 is 16 residues long. Germline V gene data show CDR1 as KGHSH and CDR2 as LQKENI. CDR3 sequence: CASSPQAGLGSYEQYF. The CDR3, as DNA: TGTGCCAGCTCACCACAAGCAGGATTGGGCTCCTACGAGCAGTACTTC.

In the case of this clone: At the DNA level, this CDR3 is encoded by other sequences in the same sample as well. The gene calls are TRBV9 and TRBJ2-2; D remains ambiguous. This CDR3 region has 15 residues. Germline CDR1 is SGDLS and CDR2 is YYNGEE. V gave up 1 base and J gave up 1 base, with 8 bases separating them. The DNA for the CDR3 is TGTGCCAGCAGCGTAAGCAGTAGGAACACCGGGGAGCTGTTTTTT. Amino acid sequence: CASSVSSRNTGELFF.

The chain is built from TRBV5-8 and TRBJ2-4, with D uncertain. Per the germline V gene, CDR1 is SGHTS and CDR2 is YDEGEE. Between the trimmed V and J ends, which lost 2 bases and 2 bases, there was a span of 11 bases. This CDR3 comprises 15 residues. This CDR3 is CASSLVSVTKNIQYF. For the CDR3, the DNA is TGTGCCAGCAGCTTAGTCTCTGTTACCAAAAACATTCAGTACTTC.

This chain links TRBV4-1 with TRBJ1-5; D gene ambiguous. Germline assignment: CDR1 MGHRA and CDR2 YSYEKL. Trimming pared 4 bases from V and 4 bases from J, leaving 11 bases between. This CDR3 comprises 14 residues. CDR3 loop: CASSRGDPNQPQHF. The CDR3 DNA reads TGCGCCAGCAGCCGTGGAGATCCGAATCAGCCCCAGCATTTT.

CDR3 amino acids: CASSLTVGQRNVDEQFF. The CDR3, as DNA: TGCGCCAGCAGCTTGACCGTGGGACAGCGAAATGTCGATGAGCAGTTCTTC. This chain joins TRBV4-1 and TRBJ2-1, with 7 bases matching TRBD1. Germline CDR1 and CDR2: MGHRA and YSYEKL. The CDR3 is 17 amino acids. The V gene end was trimmed by 5 bases and the J gene end by 8 bases; junction bases not matched to a gene: 18.

The CDR3 DNA is TGTGCCAGCAGCCCCGGAGATCTCTTTACCGGGGAGCTGTTTTTT. Amino acid sequence: CASSPGDLFTGELFF. V usage is TRBV5-4 and J usage is TRBJ2-2; D not resolved. Trimming removed 4 bases from V and 5 bases from J, with 15 bases in between. The CDR3 extends over 15 amino acids. CDR1 SGHNT and CDR2 YYREEE come from the germline V gene (reference sequence).

The chain links TRBV14 to TRBJ2-7; 8 positions match TRBD1. Trimming cost V 8 bases and J 1 base; bases outside gene matches: 4. The CDR3 length is 13 residues. Germline CDR1 reads SGHDN; CDR2 reads FVKESK. In DNA, the CDR3 is TGTGCCAGCCGGGACAGGTCTTCCTACGAGCAGTACTTC. Its translation is CASRDRSSYEQYF.

Regarding this clone: At one boundary the junction diverges from the germline segment, which might be a read error. The CDR3 spells CASSVNTGGNQPQHF. Here the CDR3 DNA reads TGTGCCAGCAGTGTGAACACAGGGGGCAACCAGCCCCAGCATTTT. The chain has TRBV6-1 and TRBJ1-5, with 9 nucleotides matching TRBD1. Per germline, CDR1 MNHNS and CDR2 SASEGT. CDR3 length equals 15 residues.

The V gene is TRBV28, the J gene TRBJ1-5; no firm D call. Germline CDR1 and CDR2: MDHEN and SYDVKM. The CDR3 is 11 amino acids. V was trimmed by 1 base and J by 10 bases, leaving 5 bases between them. In DNA form, the CDR3 reads TGTGCCAGCAGTTTATCTGGTCCCCAGCATTTT. It encodes CASSLSGPQHF.

In its sample, this clone was seen once. The chain couples TRBV27 to TRBJ1-5; weak D call: TRBD1 (5 bases). Germline V gene data show CDR1 as MNHEY and CDR2 as SMNVEV (reference sequence). V gave up 3 bases and J gave up 4 bases, with 10 bases separating them. This CDR3 comprises 14 residues. The CDR3 here is CASSFRGRNQPQHF. The CDR3 DNA is TGTGCCAGCAGTTTTAGGGGTCGGAATCAGCCCCAGCATTTT.

The V and J genes are TRBV5-4 and TRBJ2-7; 7 bases fit TRBD2. Germline values: CDR1 SGHNT, CDR2 YYREEE (reference sequence). The CDR3 spans 15 residues. Trimming at V came to 4 bases and at J to 0 bases, leaving 7 bases not matched to a gene. The CDR3 DNA reads TGTGCCAGCAGCCGAACGAGCGGGAACTCCTACGAGCAGTACTTC. Its protein is CASSRTSGNSYEQYF. Looking up the rest from reference TRBV5-4 and TRBJ2-7 gives the full variable domain: ETGVTQSPTHLIKTRGQQVTLRCSSQSGHNTVSWYQQALGQGPQFIFQYYREEENGRGNFPPRFSGLQFPNYSSELNVNALELDDSALYLCASSRTSGNSYEQYFGPGTRLTVT.

The V call is TRBV19, the J call TRBJ1-5, with 9 bases matching TRBD1. CDR3 size: 19 residues. CDR1 is LNHDA, CDR2 SQIVND, per germline (reference sequence). The junction had 15 bases not matched to a gene; V was cut back by 6 bases and J by 0 bases. CDR3 sequence: CASSRLARQGGNSNQPQHF. The CDR3, as DNA: TGTGCCAGTAGCCGCCTGGCAAGACAGGGGGGTAATAGCAATCAGCCCCAGCATTTT.

The rearrangement links TRBV7-9 to TRBJ2-5; 9 bases are shared with TRBD2. Germline V gives CDR1 SEHNR, CDR2 FQNEAQ (reference sequence). The J segment lost 5 bases and the V segment lost 8 bases, leaving 9 bases of the junction unmatched. This CDR3 comprises 14 residues. Here the CDR3 reads CASLRLAGKETQYF. CDR3 coding DNA: TGTGCCAGCTTAAGGCTAGCGGGAAAGGAGACCCAGTACTTC.

The chain couples TRBV29-1 to TRBJ2-1, with D hard to call. The CDR3 loop spans 12 amino acids. The germline V gene encodes CDR1 SQVTM and CDR2 ANQGSEA. Trimming shortened V by 8 bases and J by 7 bases, and 15 bases separated the two germline ends. The CDR3 DNA sequence: TGCAGCTCCCTGTCACCCCGAAATGAGCAGTTCTTC. This translates into CSSLSPRNEQFF.